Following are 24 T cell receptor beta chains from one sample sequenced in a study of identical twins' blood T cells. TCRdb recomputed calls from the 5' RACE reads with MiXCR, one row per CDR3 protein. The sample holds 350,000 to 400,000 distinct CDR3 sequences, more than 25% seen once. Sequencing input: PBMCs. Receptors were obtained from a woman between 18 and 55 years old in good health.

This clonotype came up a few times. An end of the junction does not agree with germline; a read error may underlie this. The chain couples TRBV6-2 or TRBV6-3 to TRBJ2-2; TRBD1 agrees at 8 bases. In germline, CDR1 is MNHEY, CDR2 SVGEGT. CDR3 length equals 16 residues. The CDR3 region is CAGSYSDRVYTGELFF. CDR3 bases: TGTGCCGGCAGTTACTCGGACAGGGTTTACACCGGGGAGCTGTTTTTT.

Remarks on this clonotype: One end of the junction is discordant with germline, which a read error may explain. In DNA form, the CDR3 reads TGTGCCAGCAGCGACAGGGGCCAGCTCCAGCATTTT. This sequence encodes CASSDRGQLQHF. The chain employs TRBV3-1 and TRBJ1-5; 8 bases align to TRBD1. This CDR3 has 12 residues. Germline V gene data show CDR1 as LGHDT and CDR2 as YNNKEL (reference sequence).

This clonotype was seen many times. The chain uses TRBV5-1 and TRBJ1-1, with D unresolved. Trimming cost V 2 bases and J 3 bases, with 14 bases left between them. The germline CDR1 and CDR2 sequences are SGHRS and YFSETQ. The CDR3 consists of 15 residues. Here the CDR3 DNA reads TGCGCCAGCAGCTTTTCTACAGCTGATTACACTGAAGCTTTCTTT. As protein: CASSFSTADYTEAFF.

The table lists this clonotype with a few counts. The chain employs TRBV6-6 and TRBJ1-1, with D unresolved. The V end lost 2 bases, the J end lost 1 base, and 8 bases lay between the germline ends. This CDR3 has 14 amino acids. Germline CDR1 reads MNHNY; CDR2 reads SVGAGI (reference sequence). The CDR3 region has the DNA TGTGCCAGCAGTTACCCCCAGGCGAACACTGAAGCTTTCTTT. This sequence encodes CASSYPQANTEAFF.

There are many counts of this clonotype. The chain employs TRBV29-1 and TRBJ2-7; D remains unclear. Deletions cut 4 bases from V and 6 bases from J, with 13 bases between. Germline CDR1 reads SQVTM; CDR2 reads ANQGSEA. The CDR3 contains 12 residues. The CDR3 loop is CSVVQARAEQYF. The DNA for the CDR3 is TGCAGCGTTGTCCAGGCTCGGGCCGAGCAGTACTTC.

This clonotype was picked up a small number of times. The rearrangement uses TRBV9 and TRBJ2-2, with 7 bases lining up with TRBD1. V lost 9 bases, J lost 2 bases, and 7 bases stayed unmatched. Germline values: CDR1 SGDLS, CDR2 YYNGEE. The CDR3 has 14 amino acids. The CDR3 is CATRTGSNTGELFF. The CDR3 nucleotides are TGTGCCACCCGGACAGGTTCCAACACCGGGGAGCTGTTTTTT.

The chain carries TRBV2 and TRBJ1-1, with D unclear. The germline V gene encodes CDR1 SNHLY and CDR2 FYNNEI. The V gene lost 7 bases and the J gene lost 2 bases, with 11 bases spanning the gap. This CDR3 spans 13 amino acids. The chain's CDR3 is CASTRATNTEAFF. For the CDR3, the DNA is TGTGCCAGCACTAGAGCGACTAACACTGAAGCTTTCTTT.

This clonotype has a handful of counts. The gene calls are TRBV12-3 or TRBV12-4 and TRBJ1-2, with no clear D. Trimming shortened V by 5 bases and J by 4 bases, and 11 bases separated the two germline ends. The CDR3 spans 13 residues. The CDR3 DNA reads TGTGCCAGCAGTCCAGCACAACTCTATGGCTACACCTTC. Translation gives CASSPAQLYGYTF.

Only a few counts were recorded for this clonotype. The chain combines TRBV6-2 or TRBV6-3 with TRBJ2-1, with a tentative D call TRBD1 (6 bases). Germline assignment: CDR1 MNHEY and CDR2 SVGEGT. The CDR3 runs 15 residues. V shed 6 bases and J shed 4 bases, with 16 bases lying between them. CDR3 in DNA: TGTGCCAGCAGCCCCCGGGGCAGGGGTTACAATGAGCAGTTCTTC. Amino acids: CASSPRGRGYNEQFF.

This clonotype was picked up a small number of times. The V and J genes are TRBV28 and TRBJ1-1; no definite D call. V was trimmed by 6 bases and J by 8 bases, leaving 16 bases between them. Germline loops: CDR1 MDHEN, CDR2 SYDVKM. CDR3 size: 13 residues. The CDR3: CASSQNGPPEAFF. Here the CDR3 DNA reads TGTGCCAGCAGCCAAAATGGGCCTCCCGAAGCTTTCTTT. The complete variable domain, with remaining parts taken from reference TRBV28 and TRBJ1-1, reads DVKVTQSSRYLVKRTGEKVFLECVQDMDHENMFWYRQDPGLGLRLIYFSYDVKMKEKGDIPEGYSVSREKKERFSLILESASTNQTSMYLCASSQNGPPEAFFGQGTRLTVV.

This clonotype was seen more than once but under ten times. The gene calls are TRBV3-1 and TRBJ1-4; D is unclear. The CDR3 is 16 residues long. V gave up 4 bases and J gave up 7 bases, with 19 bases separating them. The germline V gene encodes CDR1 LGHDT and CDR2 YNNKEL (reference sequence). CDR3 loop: CASSPAGVGGGEKLFF. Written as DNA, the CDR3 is TGTGCCAGCAGCCCAGCGGGTGTGGGAGGAGGTGAAAAACTGTTTTTT. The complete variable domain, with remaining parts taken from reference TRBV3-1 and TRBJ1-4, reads DTAVSQTPKYLVTQMGNDKSIKCEQNLGHDTMYWYKQDSKKFLKIMFSYNNKELIINETVPNRFSPKSPDKAHLNLHINSLELGDSAVYFCASSPAGVGGGEKLFFGSGTQLSVL.

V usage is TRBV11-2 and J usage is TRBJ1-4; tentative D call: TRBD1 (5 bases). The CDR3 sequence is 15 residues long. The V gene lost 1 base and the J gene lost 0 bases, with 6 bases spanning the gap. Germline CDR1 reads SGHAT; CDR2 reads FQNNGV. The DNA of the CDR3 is TGTGCCAGCAGCTTAGTGACAGCAACTAATGAAAAACTGTTTTTT. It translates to CASSLVTATNEKLFF.

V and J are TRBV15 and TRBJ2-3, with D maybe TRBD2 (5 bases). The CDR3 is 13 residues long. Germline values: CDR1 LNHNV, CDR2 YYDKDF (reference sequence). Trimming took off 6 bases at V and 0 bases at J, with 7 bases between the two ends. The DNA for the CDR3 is TGTGCCACCAGTTTAGCGAGCACAGATACGCAGTATTTT. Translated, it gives CATSLASTDTQYF.

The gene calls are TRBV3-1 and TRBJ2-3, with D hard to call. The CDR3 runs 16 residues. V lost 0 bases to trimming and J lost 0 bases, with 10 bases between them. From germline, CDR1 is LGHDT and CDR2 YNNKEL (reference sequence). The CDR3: CASSQERLASTDTQYF. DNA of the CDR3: TGTGCCAGCAGCCAAGAAAGGCTCGCTAGCACAGATACGCAGTATTTT.

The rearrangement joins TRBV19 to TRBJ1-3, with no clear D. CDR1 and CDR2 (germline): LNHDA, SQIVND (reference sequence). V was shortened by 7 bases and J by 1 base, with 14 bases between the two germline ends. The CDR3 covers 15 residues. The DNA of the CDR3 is TGTGCCAGTACCCTACGCAGGAGTTCTGGAAACACCATATATTTT. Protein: CASTLRRSSGNTIYF.

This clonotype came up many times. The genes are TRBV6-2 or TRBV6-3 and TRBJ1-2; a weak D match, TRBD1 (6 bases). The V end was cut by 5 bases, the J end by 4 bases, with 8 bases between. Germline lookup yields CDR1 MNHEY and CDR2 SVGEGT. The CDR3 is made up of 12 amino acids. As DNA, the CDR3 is TGTGCCAGCAGTAGGACAGTCTATGGCTACACCTTC. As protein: CASSRTVYGYTF.

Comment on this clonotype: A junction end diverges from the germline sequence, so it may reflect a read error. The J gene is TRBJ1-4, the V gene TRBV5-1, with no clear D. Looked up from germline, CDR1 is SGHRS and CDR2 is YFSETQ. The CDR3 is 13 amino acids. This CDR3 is CASSLGSNEELFF. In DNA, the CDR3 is TGCGCCAGCAGCTTGGGGAGTAATGAAGAACTGTTTTTT.

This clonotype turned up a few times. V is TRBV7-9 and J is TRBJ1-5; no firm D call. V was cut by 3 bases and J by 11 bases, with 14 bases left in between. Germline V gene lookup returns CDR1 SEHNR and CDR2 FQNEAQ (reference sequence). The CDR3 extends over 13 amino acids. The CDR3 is CASSFYPFEAQHF. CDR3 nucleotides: TGTGCCAGCAGCTTCTACCCTTTTGAAGCCCAGCATTTT.

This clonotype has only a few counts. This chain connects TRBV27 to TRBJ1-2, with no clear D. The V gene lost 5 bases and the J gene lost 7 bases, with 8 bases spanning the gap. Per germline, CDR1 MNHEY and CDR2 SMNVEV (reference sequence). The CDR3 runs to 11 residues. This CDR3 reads CASSGRRGYTF. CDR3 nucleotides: TGTGCCAGCAGTGGAAGACGTGGCTACACCTTC.

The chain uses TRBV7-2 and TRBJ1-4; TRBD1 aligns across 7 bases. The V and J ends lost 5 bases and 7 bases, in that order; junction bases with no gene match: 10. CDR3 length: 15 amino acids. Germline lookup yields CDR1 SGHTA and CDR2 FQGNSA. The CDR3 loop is CASSEQGSGVEKLFF. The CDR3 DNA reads TGTGCCAGCAGCGAACAGGGGTCGGGTGTTGAAAAACTGTTTTTT.

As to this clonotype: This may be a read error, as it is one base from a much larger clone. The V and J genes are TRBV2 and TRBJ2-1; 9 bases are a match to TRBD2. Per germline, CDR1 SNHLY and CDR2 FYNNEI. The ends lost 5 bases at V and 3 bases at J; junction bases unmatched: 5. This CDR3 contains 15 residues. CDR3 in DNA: TGTGCCAGCAGTTCTCTAGCGGGAAACTACAATGAGCAGTTCTTC. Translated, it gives CASSSLAGNYNEQFF. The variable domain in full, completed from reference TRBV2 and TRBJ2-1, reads EPEVTQTPSHQVTQMGQEVILRCVPISNHLYFYWYRQILGQKVEFLVSFYNNEISEKSEIFDDQFSVERPDGSNFTLKIRSTKLEDSAMYFCASSSLAGNYNEQFFGPGTRLTVL.

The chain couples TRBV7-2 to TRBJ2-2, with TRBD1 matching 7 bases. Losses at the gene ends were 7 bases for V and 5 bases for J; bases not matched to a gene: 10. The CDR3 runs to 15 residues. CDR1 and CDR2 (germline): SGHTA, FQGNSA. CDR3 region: CASNTRDSLTGELFF. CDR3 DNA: TGTGCCAGCAACACACGGGACAGCCTGACCGGGGAGCTGTTTTTT.

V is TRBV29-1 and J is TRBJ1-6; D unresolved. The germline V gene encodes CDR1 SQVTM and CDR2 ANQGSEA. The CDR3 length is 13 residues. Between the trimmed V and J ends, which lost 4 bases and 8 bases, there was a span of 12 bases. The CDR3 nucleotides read TGCAGCGTTGGCGGCTCATCGGATTCACCCCTCCACTTT. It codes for CSVGGSSDSPLHF.

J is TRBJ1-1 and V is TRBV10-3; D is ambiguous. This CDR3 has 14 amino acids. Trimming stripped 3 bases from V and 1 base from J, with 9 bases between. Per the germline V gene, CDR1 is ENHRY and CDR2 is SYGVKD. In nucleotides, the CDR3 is TGTGCCATCAGTGATCCGGGTCAGAACACTGAAGCTTTCTTT. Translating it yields CAISDPGQNTEAFF.